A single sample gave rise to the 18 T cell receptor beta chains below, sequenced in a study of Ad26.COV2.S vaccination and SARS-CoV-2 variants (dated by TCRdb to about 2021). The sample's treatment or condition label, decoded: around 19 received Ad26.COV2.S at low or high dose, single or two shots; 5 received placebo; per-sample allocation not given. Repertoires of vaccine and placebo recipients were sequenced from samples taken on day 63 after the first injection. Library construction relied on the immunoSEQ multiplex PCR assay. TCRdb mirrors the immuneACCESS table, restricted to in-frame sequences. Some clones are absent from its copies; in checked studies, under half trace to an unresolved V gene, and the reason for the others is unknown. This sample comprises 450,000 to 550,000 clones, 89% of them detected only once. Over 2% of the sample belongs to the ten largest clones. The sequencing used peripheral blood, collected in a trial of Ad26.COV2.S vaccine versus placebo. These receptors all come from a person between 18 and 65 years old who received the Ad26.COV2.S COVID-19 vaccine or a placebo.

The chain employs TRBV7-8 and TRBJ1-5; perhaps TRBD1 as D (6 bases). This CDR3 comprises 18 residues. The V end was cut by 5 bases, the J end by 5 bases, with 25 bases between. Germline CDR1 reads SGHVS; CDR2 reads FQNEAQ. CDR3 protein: CASSLREGYGGLHQPQHF. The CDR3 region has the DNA TGTGCCAGCAGCCTGAGGGAGGGGTACGGGGGCCTCCATCAGCCCCAGCATTTT.

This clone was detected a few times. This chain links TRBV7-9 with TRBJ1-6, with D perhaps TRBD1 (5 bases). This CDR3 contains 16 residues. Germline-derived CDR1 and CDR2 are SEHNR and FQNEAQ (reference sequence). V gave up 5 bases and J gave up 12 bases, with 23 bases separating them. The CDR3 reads CASSRKETTRDLPLHF. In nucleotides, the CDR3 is TGTGCCAGCAGCCGAAAGGAAACGACCAGGGACCTACCCCTCCACTTT.

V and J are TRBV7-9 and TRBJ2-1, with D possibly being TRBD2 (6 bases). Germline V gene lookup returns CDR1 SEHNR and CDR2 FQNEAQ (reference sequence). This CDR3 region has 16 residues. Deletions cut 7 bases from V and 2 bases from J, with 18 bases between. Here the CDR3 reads CASTLGSGNPYNEQFF. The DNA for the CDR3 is TGTGCCAGCACCCTCGGGAGCGGAAACCCCTACAATGAGCAGTTCTTC.

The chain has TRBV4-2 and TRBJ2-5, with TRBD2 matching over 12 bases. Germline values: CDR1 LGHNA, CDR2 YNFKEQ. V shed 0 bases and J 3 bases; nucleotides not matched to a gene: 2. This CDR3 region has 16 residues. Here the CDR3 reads CASSQDRTSGEETQYF. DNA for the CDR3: TGTGCCAGCAGCCAAGATCGGACTAGCGGGGAAGAGACCCAGTACTTC.

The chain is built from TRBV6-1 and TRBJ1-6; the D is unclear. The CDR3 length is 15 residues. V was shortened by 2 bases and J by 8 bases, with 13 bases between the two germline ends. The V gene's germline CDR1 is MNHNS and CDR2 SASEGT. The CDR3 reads CASSEQSAADSPLHF. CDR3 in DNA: TGTGCCAGCAGTGAACAGTCGGCTGCAGATTCACCCCTCCACTTT.

This CDR3 reads CAIAQELTDTQYF. DNA for the CDR3: TGTGCCATAGCGCAGGAGCTAACAGATACGCAGTATTTT. The chain has TRBV2 and TRBJ2-3; possibly TRBD2 for D (5 bases). Per germline, CDR1 SNHLY and CDR2 FYNNEI. This CDR3 spans 13 amino acids. Trimming cost V 10 bases and J 3 bases, with 14 bases left between them.

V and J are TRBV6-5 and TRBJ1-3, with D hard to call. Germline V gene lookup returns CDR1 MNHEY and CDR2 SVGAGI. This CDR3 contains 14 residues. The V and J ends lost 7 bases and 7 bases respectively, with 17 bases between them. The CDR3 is CASTGRMDGNTIYF. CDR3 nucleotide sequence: TGTGCCAGCACCGGACGAATGGACGGGAACACCATATATTTT.

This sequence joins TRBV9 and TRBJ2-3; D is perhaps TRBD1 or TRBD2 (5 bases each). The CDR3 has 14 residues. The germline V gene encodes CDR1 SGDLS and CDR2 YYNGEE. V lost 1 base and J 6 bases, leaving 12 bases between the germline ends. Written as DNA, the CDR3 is TGTGCCAGCAGCGTAATGGGGGAAGGGGATACGCAGTATTTT. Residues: CASSVMGEGDTQYF.

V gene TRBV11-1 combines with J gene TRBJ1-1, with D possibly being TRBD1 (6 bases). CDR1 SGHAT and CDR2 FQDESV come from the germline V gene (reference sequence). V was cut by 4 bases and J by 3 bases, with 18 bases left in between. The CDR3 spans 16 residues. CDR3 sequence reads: CASSSQVGGMYTEAFF. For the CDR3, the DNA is TGTGCCAGCAGCTCCCAGGTAGGGGGGATGTACACTGAAGCTTTCTTT.

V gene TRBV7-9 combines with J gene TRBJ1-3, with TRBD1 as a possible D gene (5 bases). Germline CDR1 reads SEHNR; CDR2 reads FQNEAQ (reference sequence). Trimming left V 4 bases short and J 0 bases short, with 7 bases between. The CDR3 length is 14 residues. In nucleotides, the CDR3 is TGTGCCAGCAGCTATGACAGCTCTGGAAACACCATATATTTT. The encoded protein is CASSYDSSGNTIYF.

The CDR3 nucleotides read TGTGCCAGCAGGGGAACCGGGGAGCTGTTTTTT. Encoded protein: CASRGTGELFF. The chain combines TRBV11-3 with TRBJ2-2, with unresolved D. CDR1 and CDR2 from the germline V gene are SGHNT and YENEEA. The CDR3 sequence is 11 residues long. V was trimmed by 6 bases and J by 5 bases, leaving 4 bases between them.

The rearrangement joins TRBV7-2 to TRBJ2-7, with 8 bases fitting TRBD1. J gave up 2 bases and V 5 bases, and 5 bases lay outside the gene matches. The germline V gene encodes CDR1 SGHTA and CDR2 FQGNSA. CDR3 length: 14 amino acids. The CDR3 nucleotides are TGTGCCAGCAGCACCCGGACAGGGCCCTACGAGCAGTACTTC. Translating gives CASSTRTGPYEQYF.

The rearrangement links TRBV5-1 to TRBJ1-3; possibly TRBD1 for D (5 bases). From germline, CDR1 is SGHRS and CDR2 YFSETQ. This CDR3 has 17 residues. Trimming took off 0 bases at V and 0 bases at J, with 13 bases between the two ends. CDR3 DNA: TGCGCCAGCAGCTTGGGGGGCAGATTATCCTCTGGAAACACCATATATTTT. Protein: CASSLGGRLSSGNTIYF.

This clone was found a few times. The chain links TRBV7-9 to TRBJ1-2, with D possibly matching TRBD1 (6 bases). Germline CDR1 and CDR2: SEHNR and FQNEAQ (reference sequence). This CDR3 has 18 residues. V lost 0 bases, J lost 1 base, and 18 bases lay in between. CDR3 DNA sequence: TGTGCCAGCAGCTTAGCATTGAGGGGGGTTTCTCTTAACTATGGCTACACCTTC. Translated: CASSLALRGVSLNYGYTF.

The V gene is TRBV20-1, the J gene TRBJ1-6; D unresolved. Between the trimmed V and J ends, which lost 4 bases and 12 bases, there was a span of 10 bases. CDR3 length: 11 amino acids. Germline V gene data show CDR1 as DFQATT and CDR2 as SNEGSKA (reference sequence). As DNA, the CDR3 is TGCAGTGCTAACCAATTTGGACCCCTCCACTTT. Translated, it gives CSANQFGPLHF.

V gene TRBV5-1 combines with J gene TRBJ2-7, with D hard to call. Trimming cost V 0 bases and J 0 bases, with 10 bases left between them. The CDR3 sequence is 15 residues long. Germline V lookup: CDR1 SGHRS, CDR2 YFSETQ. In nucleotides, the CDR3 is TGCGCCAGCAGCTTGGAGGGTAGGAGCTCCTACGAGCAGTACTTC. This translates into CASSLEGRSSYEQYF.

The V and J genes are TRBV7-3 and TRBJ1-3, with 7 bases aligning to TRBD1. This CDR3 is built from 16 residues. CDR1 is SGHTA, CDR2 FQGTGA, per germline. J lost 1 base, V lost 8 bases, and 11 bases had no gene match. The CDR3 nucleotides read TGTGCCAGCGGGGAAGGGGACAGTCGGTCTGGAAACACCATATATTTT. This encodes CASGEGDSRSGNTIYF.

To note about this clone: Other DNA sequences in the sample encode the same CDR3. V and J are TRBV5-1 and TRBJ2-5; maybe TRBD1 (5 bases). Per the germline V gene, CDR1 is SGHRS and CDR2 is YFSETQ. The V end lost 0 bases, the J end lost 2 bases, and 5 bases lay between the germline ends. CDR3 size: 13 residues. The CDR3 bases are TGCGCCAGCAGCTTGGGACAGCAAGAGACCCAGTACTTC. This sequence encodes CASSLGQQETQYF.